This T cell receptor beta chain was captured by sequencing in a study of tumor and adjacent non-tumor tissue in lung cancer. The sample holds many counts of this clonotype. TCRbeta libraries were built with three rounds of nested PCR, modified from ARM-PCR. TCRdb recomputed calls from the multiplex PCR reads with MiXCR, one row per CDR3 protein. The table includes 60,000 to 85,000 distinct CDR3 sequences, under 80% detected once. The CDR3 contains 13 residues. V lost 6 bases and J 7 bases, leaving 13 bases between the germline ends. RNA was extracted from bulk tissue without any cell sorting. The receptor was isolated from a woman aged 45-65 years with non-small cell lung cancer. The V call is TRBV12-3 or TRBV12-4, the J call TRBJ2-1, with a weak D call TRBD2 (6 bases). Sequencing used lung tumor tissue. CDR3 amino acids: CASRTSGQNEQFF. CDR3 DNA sequence: TGTGCCAGCAGGACTAGTGGTCAGAATGAGCAGTTCTTC.